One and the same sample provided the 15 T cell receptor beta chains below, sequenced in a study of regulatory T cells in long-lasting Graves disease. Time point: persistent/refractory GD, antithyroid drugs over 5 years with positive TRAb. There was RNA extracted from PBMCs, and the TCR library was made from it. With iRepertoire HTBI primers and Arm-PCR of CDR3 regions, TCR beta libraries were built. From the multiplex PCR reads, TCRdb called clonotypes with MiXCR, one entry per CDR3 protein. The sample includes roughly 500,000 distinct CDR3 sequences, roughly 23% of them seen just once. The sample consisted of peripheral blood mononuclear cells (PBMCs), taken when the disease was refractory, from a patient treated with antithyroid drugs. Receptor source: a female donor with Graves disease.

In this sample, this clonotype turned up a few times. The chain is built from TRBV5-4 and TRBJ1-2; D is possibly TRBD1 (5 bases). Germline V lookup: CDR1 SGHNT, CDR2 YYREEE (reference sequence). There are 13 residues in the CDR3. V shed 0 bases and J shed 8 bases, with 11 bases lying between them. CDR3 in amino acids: CASSLVWGYGYTF. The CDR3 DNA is TGTGCCAGCAGCTTGGTTTGGGGGTACGGCTACACCTTC.

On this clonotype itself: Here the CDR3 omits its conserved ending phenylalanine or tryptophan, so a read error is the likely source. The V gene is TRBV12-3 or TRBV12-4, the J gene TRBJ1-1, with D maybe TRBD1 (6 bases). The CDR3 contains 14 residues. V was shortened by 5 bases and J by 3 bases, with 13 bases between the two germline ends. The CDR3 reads CASSTSPGDTEAFS. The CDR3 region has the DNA TGTGCCAGCAGTACCAGCCCAGGGGACACTGAAGCTTTCTCT.

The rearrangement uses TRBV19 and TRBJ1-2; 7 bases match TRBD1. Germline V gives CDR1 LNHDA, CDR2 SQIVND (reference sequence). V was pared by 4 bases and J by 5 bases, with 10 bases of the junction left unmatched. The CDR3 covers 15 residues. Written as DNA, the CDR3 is TGTGCCAGTAGTAAAATATCGGGACAGACGTATGGCTACACCTTC. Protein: CASSKISGQTYGYTF. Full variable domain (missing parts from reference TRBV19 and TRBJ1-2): DGGITQSPKYLFRKEGQNVTLSCEQNLNHDAMYWYRQDPGQGLRLIYYSQIVNDFQKGDIAEGYSVSREKKESFPLTVTSAQKNPTAFYLCASSKISGQTYGYTFGSGTRLTVV.

Here the CDR3 DNA reads TGTGCCTGGAGTAACCCAGGGCAGCCCCAGCATTTT. Its protein is CAWSNPGQPQHF. The V and J genes are TRBV30 and TRBJ1-5; D is perhaps TRBD1 (5 bases). The V gene's germline CDR1 is GTSNPN and CDR2 SVGIG (reference sequence). V lost 2 bases to trimming and J lost 7 bases, with 9 bases between them. The CDR3 spans 12 residues.

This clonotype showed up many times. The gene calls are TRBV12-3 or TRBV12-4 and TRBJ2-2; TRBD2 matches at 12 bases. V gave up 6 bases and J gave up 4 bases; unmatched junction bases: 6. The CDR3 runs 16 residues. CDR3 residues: CASSLQLAGGTGELFF. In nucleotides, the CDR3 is TGTGCCAGCAGCCTACAACTAGCGGGAGGCACCGGGGAGCTGTTTTTT.

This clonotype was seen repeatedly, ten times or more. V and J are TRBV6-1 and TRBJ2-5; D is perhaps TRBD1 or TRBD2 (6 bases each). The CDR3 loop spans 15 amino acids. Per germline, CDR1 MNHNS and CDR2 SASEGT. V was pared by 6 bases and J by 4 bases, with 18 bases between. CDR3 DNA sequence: TGTGCCAGCAGGGCACTAGGTCGGGGGCGAGAGACCCAGTACTTC. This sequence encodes CASRALGRGRETQYF.

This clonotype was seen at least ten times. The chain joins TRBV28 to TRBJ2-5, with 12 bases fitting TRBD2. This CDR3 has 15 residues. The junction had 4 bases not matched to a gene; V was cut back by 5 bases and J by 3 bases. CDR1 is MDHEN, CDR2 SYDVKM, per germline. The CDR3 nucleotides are TGTGCCAGCAGTACTAGCGGGAGGTTTGAAGAGACCCAGTACTTC. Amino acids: CASSTSGRFEETQYF.

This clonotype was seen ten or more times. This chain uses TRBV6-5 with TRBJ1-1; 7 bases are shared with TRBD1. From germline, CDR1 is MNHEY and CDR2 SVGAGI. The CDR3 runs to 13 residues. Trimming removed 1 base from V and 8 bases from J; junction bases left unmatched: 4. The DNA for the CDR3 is TGTGCCAGCAGTTACTACCGGGACAGCGAAGCTTTCTTT. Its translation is CASSYYRDSEAFF.

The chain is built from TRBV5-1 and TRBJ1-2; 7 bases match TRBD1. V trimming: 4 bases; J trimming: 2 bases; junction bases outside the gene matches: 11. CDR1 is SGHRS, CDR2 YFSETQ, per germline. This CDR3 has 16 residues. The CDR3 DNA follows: TGCGCCAGCAGCGGTGACAGGGAGCCGATCAACTATGGCTACACCTTC. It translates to CASSGDREPINYGYTF.

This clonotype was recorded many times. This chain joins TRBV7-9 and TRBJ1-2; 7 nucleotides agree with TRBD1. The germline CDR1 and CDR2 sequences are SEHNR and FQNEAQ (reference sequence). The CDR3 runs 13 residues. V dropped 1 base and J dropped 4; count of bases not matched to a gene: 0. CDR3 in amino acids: CASSLEGAYGYTF. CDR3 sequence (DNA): TGTGCCAGCAGCTTAGAGGGGGCCTATGGCTACACCTTC.

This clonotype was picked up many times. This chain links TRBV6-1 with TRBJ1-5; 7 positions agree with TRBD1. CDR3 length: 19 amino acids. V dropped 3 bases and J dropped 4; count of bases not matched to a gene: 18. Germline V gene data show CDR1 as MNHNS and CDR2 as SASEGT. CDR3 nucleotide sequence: TGTGCCAGCAGTGATAACAGGGGCTCCCAACTCCGGCCAAATCAGCCCCAGCATTTT. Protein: CASSDNRGSQLRPNQPQHF.

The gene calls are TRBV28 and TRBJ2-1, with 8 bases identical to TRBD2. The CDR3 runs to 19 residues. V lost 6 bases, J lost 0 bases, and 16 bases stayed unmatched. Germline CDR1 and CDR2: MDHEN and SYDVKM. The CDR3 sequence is CASSTPAATGGSSYNEQFF. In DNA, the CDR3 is TGTGCCAGCAGCACCCCCGCAGCGACGGGGGGGAGCTCCTACAATGAGCAGTTCTTC.

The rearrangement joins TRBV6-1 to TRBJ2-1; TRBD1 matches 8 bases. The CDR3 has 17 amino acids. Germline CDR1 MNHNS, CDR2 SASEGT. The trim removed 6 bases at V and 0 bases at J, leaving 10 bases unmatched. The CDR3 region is CASSDRRTGSSYNEQFF. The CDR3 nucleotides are TGTGCCAGCAGCGATCGCAGGACAGGGAGCTCCTACAATGAGCAGTTCTTC.

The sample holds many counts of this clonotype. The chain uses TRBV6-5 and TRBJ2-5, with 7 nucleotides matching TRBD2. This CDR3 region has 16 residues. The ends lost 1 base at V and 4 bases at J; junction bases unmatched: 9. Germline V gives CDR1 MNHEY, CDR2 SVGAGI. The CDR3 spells CASSYLSSGRGETQYF. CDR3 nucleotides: TGTGCCAGCAGTTACTTGTCTAGCGGTAGAGGAGAGACCCAGTACTTC.

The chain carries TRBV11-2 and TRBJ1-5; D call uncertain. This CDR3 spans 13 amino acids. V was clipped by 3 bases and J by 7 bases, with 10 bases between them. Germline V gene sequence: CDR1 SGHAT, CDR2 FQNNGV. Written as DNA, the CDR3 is TGTGCCAGCAGCTTTGGCTCTGGGCAGCCCCAGCATTTT. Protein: CASSFGSGQPQHF.